This TCR beta chain was recorded in a study of OX40 agonist ivuxolimab in advanced cancers. On this clone itself: Antigen unknown. The junction departs from germline at one end; a sequencing error may be responsible.

The CDR3 consists of 12 residues. Per the germline V gene, CDR1 is MNHEY and CDR2 is SVGAGI. Sequencing was performed with immunoSEQ multiplex PCR; in TCRdb, only in-frame clones are kept and a portion is missing. The repertoire consists of some 80,000 clones, with approximately 87% occurring once and the leading ten covering 0.45% to 0.7%. Study-level results: Partial responders at 0.1-3.0 mg/kg had among the lowest clonal expansion. In the expanded peripheral T cells, antigen specificity was never determined.

The source material was CD4+ or CD8+ T cells sorted from blood, sampled in a trial of the OX40 agonist ivuxolimab. The TCR sequence derives from an adult with an advanced solid tumor such as melanoma, head and neck, liver or kidney cancer. This chain uses TRBV6-5 with TRBJ2-1; no clear D. The CDR3 loop is CASSSPYIEQFF. CDR3 in DNA: TGTGCCAGCAGTTCACCCTACATTGAGCAGTTCTTC.